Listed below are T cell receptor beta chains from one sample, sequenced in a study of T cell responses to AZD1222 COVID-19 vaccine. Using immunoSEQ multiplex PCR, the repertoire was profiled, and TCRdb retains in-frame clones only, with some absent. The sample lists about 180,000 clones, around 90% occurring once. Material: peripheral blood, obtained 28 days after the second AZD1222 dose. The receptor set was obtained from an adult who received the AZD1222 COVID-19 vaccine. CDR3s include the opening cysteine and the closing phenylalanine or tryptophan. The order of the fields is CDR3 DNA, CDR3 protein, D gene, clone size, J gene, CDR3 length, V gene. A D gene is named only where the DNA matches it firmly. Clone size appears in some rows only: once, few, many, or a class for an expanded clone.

cdr3_nt: TGCAGCGTCACGTTGGGACCCGTTGGAAACACCATATATTTT
cdr3_aa: CSVTLGPVGNTIYF
d_call: .
clone_size: .
j_call: TRBJ1-3
cdr3_length: 14
v_call: TRBV29-1

cdr3_nt: TGTGCCAGCAGCGGGGGACAGGAAGTCTCTGGAAACACCATATATTTT
cdr3_aa: CASSGGQEVSGNTIYF
d_call: TRBD1
clone_size: .
j_call: TRBJ1-3
cdr3_length: 16
v_call: TRBV5-4

cdr3_nt: TGCGCCAGCAGCTCACGAGTCGGGACGGTCAACAATGAGCAGTTCTTC
cdr3_aa: CASSSRVGTVNNEQFF
d_call: .
clone_size: .
j_call: TRBJ2-1
cdr3_length: 16
v_call: TRBV4-1

cdr3_nt: TGTGCCAGCTCACCGCGAACAGGGTCCGAATACGAGCAGTACTTC
cdr3_aa: CASSPRTGSEYEQYF
d_call: .
clone_size: .
j_call: TRBJ2-7
cdr3_length: 15
v_call: TRBV18

cdr3_nt: TGTGCCAGTAGTATAGATGATGCGGGAAACACTGAAGCTTTCTTT
cdr3_aa: CASSIDDAGNTEAFF
d_call: .
clone_size: .
j_call: TRBJ1-1
cdr3_length: 15
v_call: TRBV19

cdr3_nt: TGTGCCAGCAGCTCCGGGACAGGGCTGGAAGGCTACACCTTC
cdr3_aa: CASSSGTGLEGYTF
d_call: TRBD1
clone_size: .
j_call: TRBJ1-2
cdr3_length: 14
v_call: TRBV7-2

cdr3_nt: TGCGCCAGCAGCCCCGACGGGTCTAGCTCCTACGAGCAGTACTTC
cdr3_aa: CASSPDGSSSYEQYF
d_call: .
clone_size: once
j_call: TRBJ2-7
cdr3_length: 15
v_call: TRBV5-1

cdr3_nt: TGCGCCAGCAGTGGACAGTCCGGCGGGAATCAGCCCCAGCATTTT
cdr3_aa: CASSGQSGGNQPQHF
d_call: .
clone_size: .
j_call: TRBJ1-5
cdr3_length: 15
v_call: TRBV10-2

cdr3_nt: TGTGCCAGCAGCACCCCGCCCGGGACTAGCTACAATGAGCAGTTCTTC
cdr3_aa: CASSTPPGTSYNEQFF
d_call: TRBD2
clone_size: .
j_call: TRBJ2-1
cdr3_length: 16
v_call: TRBV7-9

cdr3_nt: TGTGCCAGCAGCTCATGGACAGGGGAGCAGTACTTC
cdr3_aa: CASSSWTGEQYF
d_call: TRBD1
clone_size: .
j_call: TRBJ2-7
cdr3_length: 12
v_call: TRBV7-3

cdr3_nt: TGTGCCAGCAGCTTGGGGGCAGGGAATCAGCCCCAGCATTTT
cdr3_aa: CASSLGAGNQPQHF
d_call: .
clone_size: .
j_call: TRBJ1-5
cdr3_length: 14
v_call: TRBV5-6

cdr3_nt: TGTGCCAGCAGAGGTACCGCAGATACGCAGTATTTT
cdr3_aa: CASRGTADTQYF
d_call: .
clone_size: .
j_call: TRBJ2-3
cdr3_length: 12
v_call: TRBV3-1/TRBV3-2

cdr3_nt: TGCGCCAGCAGCTTGGTCACTAGGAACACCGGGGAGCTGTTTTTT
cdr3_aa: CASSLVTRNTGELFF
d_call: .
clone_size: few
j_call: TRBJ2-2
cdr3_length: 15
v_call: TRBV5-1

cdr3_nt: TGTGCCAGCAGTGACGGATCCTACGAGCAGTACTTC
cdr3_aa: CASSDGSYEQYF
d_call: .
clone_size: .
j_call: TRBJ2-7
cdr3_length: 12
v_call: TRBV6-4

cdr3_nt: TGTGCCAGCAGCCAGAGGGACGGAAGAATCTCCCTCCACTTT
cdr3_aa: CASSQRDGRISLHF
d_call: .
clone_size: few
j_call: TRBJ1-6
cdr3_length: 14
v_call: TRBV11-1

cdr3_nt: TGTGCCAGCAGCTTGACCGGGACAGGGGGATACGAGCAGTACTTC
cdr3_aa: CASSLTGTGGYEQYF
d_call: TRBD1
clone_size: .
j_call: TRBJ2-7
cdr3_length: 15
v_call: TRBV11-2

cdr3_nt: TGTGCCAGCAGGGACCCCCGGGACACCGGGGACACCGGGGAGCTGTTTTTT
cdr3_aa: CASRDPRDTGDTGELFF
d_call: .
clone_size: .
j_call: TRBJ2-2
cdr3_length: 17
v_call: TRBV2

cdr3_nt: TGTGCCAGCAGTGAATTTTGGGCGGATAGCAATCAGCCCCAGCATTTT
cdr3_aa: CASSEFWADSNQPQHF
d_call: .
clone_size: .
j_call: TRBJ1-5
cdr3_length: 16
v_call: TRBV2

cdr3_nt: TGTGCCAGCCGCGAACCGGGACAGGGAGAGGAAAAACTGTTTTTT
cdr3_aa: CASREPGQGEEKLFF
d_call: TRBD1
clone_size: .
j_call: TRBJ1-4
cdr3_length: 15
v_call: TRBV28

cdr3_nt: TGTGCCAGCAGCGTAGATTTGGGGGCCGGGGAGCTGTTTTTT
cdr3_aa: CASSVDLGAGELFF
d_call: .
clone_size: .
j_call: TRBJ2-2
cdr3_length: 14
v_call: TRBV9

cdr3_nt: TGTGCCACCAGCAGAGATATGATTAGGGGTTACAATGAGCAGTTCTTC
cdr3_aa: CATSRDMIRGYNEQFF
d_call: .
clone_size: .
j_call: TRBJ2-1
cdr3_length: 16
v_call: TRBV15

cdr3_nt: TGTGCCAGCAGCGCAATACAGAATTCACCCCTCCACTTT
cdr3_aa: CASSAIQNSPLHF
d_call: .
clone_size: .
j_call: TRBJ1-6
cdr3_length: 13
v_call: TRBV7-9

cdr3_nt: TGTGCCAGCTCACCCGGGACCCTTAGCAATCAGCCCCAGCATTTT
cdr3_aa: CASSPGTLSNQPQHF
d_call: .
clone_size: .
j_call: TRBJ1-5
cdr3_length: 15
v_call: TRBV18

cdr3_nt: TGTGCCAGCAACCGGGACATCAAAACCGGGGAGCTGTTTTTT
cdr3_aa: CASNRDIKTGELFF
d_call: .
clone_size: .
j_call: TRBJ2-2
cdr3_length: 14
v_call: TRBV9

cdr3_nt: TGTGCCAGCAGCCATAGGCAGGGCTACAATGAGCAGTTCTTC
cdr3_aa: CASSHRQGYNEQFF
d_call: .
clone_size: .
j_call: TRBJ2-1
cdr3_length: 14
v_call: TRBV7-3

cdr3_nt: TGTGCCAGCAGCGGGTCTAACACCGGGGAGCTGTTTTTT
cdr3_aa: CASSGSNTGELFF
d_call: .
clone_size: .
j_call: TRBJ2-2
cdr3_length: 13
v_call: TRBV2

cdr3_nt: TGTGCCAGCAGCCCGGGGGAGACCGCCAAAAACATTCAGTACTTC
cdr3_aa: CASSPGETAKNIQYF
d_call: .
clone_size: .
j_call: TRBJ2-4
cdr3_length: 15
v_call: TRBV6-2/TRBV6-3

cdr3_nt: TGTGCCAGCAGCTTAGAATTAAAGGGGGAGGGTACGCAGTATTTT
cdr3_aa: CASSLELKGEGTQYF
d_call: .
clone_size: .
j_call: TRBJ2-3
cdr3_length: 15
v_call: TRBV5-4

cdr3_nt: TGTGCCAGCAGCCAAGATCGACTAGCCGGCACCGGGGAGCTGTTTTTT
cdr3_aa: CASSQDRLAGTGELFF
d_call: TRBD2
clone_size: .
j_call: TRBJ2-2
cdr3_length: 16
v_call: TRBV4-2

cdr3_nt: TGTGCCAGCTCACCGGGACAGAGCTCCTATAATTCACCCCTCCACTTT
cdr3_aa: CASSPGQSSYNSPLHF
d_call: TRBD1
clone_size: once
j_call: TRBJ1-6
cdr3_length: 16
v_call: TRBV18

cdr3_nt: TGTGCCAGCAGCTCAACTTGGACTCCCTACGAGCAGTACTTC
cdr3_aa: CASSSTWTPYEQYF
d_call: .
clone_size: once
j_call: TRBJ2-7
cdr3_length: 14
v_call: TRBV7-9

cdr3_nt: TGCAGCGGGGCCGACAGGGCGCGCACTGAAGCTTTCTTT
cdr3_aa: CSGADRARTEAFF
d_call: TRBD1
clone_size: .
j_call: TRBJ1-1
cdr3_length: 13
v_call: TRBV29-1

cdr3_nt: TGTGCCACCAGTGATTCGCCTCGAGCGGGAGGTCCGCGGGAGCAGTTCTTC
cdr3_aa: CATSDSPRAGGPREQFF
d_call: TRBD2
clone_size: few
j_call: TRBJ2-1
cdr3_length: 17
v_call: TRBV24-1

cdr3_nt: TGTGCCATCAGTTCGGGACTAGTAGTAGATACGCAGTATTTT
cdr3_aa: CAISSGLVVDTQYF
d_call: TRBD2
clone_size: .
j_call: TRBJ2-3
cdr3_length: 14
v_call: TRBV10-3

cdr3_nt: TGTGCCAGCAGCTCCCCCCCCGGACAGGGGAGCGACTATGGCTACACCTTC
cdr3_aa: CASSSPPGQGSDYGYTF
d_call: TRBD1
clone_size: .
j_call: TRBJ1-2
cdr3_length: 17
v_call: TRBV11-2

cdr3_nt: TGTGCCAGTAGTACAGGGGGCGATTTTAACGGCTACACCTTC
cdr3_aa: CASSTGGDFNGYTF
d_call: TRBD1
clone_size: .
j_call: TRBJ1-2
cdr3_length: 14
v_call: TRBV19

cdr3_nt: TGCGCCAGCAGCCAAGCGGGCGGGTGGGCTGAAGCTTTCTTT
cdr3_aa: CASSQAGGWAEAFF
d_call: .
clone_size: .
j_call: TRBJ1-1
cdr3_length: 14
v_call: TRBV4-3

cdr3_nt: TGTGCCAGTATGGGGACGGGAAGAGGGCCCCAGCATTTT
cdr3_aa: CASMGTGRGPQHF
d_call: .
clone_size: .
j_call: TRBJ1-5
cdr3_length: 13
v_call: TRBV19

cdr3_nt: TGTGCCATCAGGGAAACTAGCGGGGATTACAATGAGCAGTTCTTC
cdr3_aa: CAIRETSGDYNEQFF
d_call: TRBD2
clone_size: .
j_call: TRBJ2-1
cdr3_length: 15
v_call: TRBV10-3

cdr3_nt: TGCGCCAGCAGTGAAAGGACCACGCCGCCCTACGAGCAGTACTTC
cdr3_aa: CASSERTTPPYEQYF
d_call: .
clone_size: .
j_call: TRBJ2-7
cdr3_length: 15
v_call: TRBV10-1

cdr3_nt: TGCAGTGCTTGGGACTTCCAGCAGTACTTC
cdr3_aa: CSAWDFQQYF
d_call: .
clone_size: .
j_call: TRBJ2-7
cdr3_length: 10
v_call: TRBV20-1

cdr3_nt: TGCGCCAGCAGCCAAGTGGTCCGGGCGGATACGCAGTATTTT
cdr3_aa: CASSQVVRADTQYF
d_call: .
clone_size: .
j_call: TRBJ2-3
cdr3_length: 14
v_call: TRBV4-1

cdr3_nt: TGTGCCAGCAGTTACGTTAGGGGAAGGGAAAAAGCTTTCTTT
cdr3_aa: CASSYVRGREKAFF
d_call: .
clone_size: .
j_call: TRBJ1-1
cdr3_length: 14
v_call: TRBV6-5

cdr3_nt: TGTGCCAGCAGCTTAGAGGGAACAGATTCACCCCTCCACTTT
cdr3_aa: CASSLEGTDSPLHF
d_call: .
clone_size: .
j_call: TRBJ1-6
cdr3_length: 14
v_call: TRBV11-1

cdr3_nt: TGTGCCAGCAGTTACCGTCGGGGTAGCGGGGGGGCCCAAGATACGCAGTATTTT
cdr3_aa: CASSYRRGSGGAQDTQYF
d_call: TRBD2
clone_size: .
j_call: TRBJ2-3
cdr3_length: 18
v_call: TRBV6-2/TRBV6-3

cdr3_nt: TGCGCCAGCAGTGGGGGGACAGTAAATAATGAAAAACTGTTTTTT
cdr3_aa: CASSGGTVNNEKLFF
d_call: TRBD1
clone_size: .
j_call: TRBJ1-4
cdr3_length: 15
v_call: TRBV10-2

cdr3_nt: TGTGCCAGCAGGACAACTTCCAACGAGCAGTACTTC
cdr3_aa: CASRTTSNEQYF
d_call: .
clone_size: .
j_call: TRBJ2-7
cdr3_length: 12
v_call: TRBV6-5

cdr3_nt: TGCGCCAGCGCACCGGCCGGAGATGACAGGGCCTCCTATGGCTACACCTTC
cdr3_aa: CASAPAGDDRASYGYTF
d_call: TRBD1
clone_size: once
j_call: TRBJ1-2
cdr3_length: 17
v_call: TRBV4-3

cdr3_nt: TGTGCCAGCTCCCCGACTAGCGGGGACAACAATGAGCAGTTCTTC
cdr3_aa: CASSPTSGDNNEQFF
d_call: TRBD2
clone_size: few
j_call: TRBJ2-1
cdr3_length: 15
v_call: TRBV18

cdr3_nt: TGTGCCTGGTCTCGTCAGGGGGCGCCGGGCTACACCTTC
cdr3_aa: CAWSRQGAPGYTF
d_call: TRBD1
clone_size: few
j_call: TRBJ1-2
cdr3_length: 13
v_call: TRBV30